The present TCR beta chain was sequenced within a study of blood T cells in healthy people across ages. A J-beta primer mix and a sample-barcoded 5' primer were used in a second PCR of about 7 to 11 cycles. Every cDNA molecule carried a tag from a template-switch adaptor bearing 12 random nucleotides. One entry per CDR3 protein, called by TCRdb with MiXCR from the 5' RACE reads. The sample records about 1,800,000 distinct CDR3 sequences, roughly 28% being singletons. This clonotype was seen only a few times. This clonotype was sampled from a woman between 25 and 40 years old in good health. Sequenced material: blood.

As DNA, the CDR3 is TGCGCCAGCGGTCGACAGGGGTCCCGAGAGACCCAGTACTTC. This gives the protein CASGRQGSRETQYF. This rearrangement joins TRBV5-1 to TRBJ2-5, with 8 nucleotides matching TRBD1. The CDR3 loop spans 14 amino acids. Germline-derived CDR1 and CDR2 are SGHRS and YFSETQ. Trimming at V came to 7 bases and at J to 4 bases, leaving 9 bases not matched to a gene.